This T cell receptor beta chain was recorded in a study of blood T cell repertoires in COVID-19. This clone was counted a few times. This table comes from immunoSEQ multiplex PCR, and its TCRdb copy is limited to in-frame clones, with some not included. The table has about 280,000 clones, roughly 85% seen once. Participants were placed into cohorts based on the clinical history they reported. This TCR was recovered from a woman in her forties or fifties who had recovered from COVID-19. The sample was PBMCs or T cells enriched from blood (not recorded which).

CDR3 bases: TGTGCCAGCAGCCCCACCGGGACAGGGGGCGGAAATCAGCCCCAGCATTTT. Translating it yields CASSPTGTGGGNQPQHF. The chain combines TRBV7-2 with TRBJ1-5, with TRBD1 matching over 12 bases. V lost 5 bases and J lost 4; bases outside the gene matches: 9. CDR3 size: 17 residues. CDR1 and CDR2 from the germline V gene are SGHTA and FQGNSA.